This passage covers 20 T cell receptor beta chains from one sample sequenced in a study of blood T cell repertoires in COVID-19. The table came from immunoSEQ multiplex PCR; TCRdb's copy has only in-frame clones and leaves some out. Found here are roughly 500,000 clones, approximately 86% of them singletons; the top ten hold around 8%. Sequenced input: PBMCs or T cells enriched from blood (not recorded which). Every receptor here comes from a woman aged 55 to 70 who had recovered from COVID-19.

With respect to this clone: In the same sample, other DNA sequences code for this CDR3. The CDR3, as DNA: TGCGCCAGCAGCTTTAGCGGGGAAGAGACCCAGTACTTC. This codes for CASSFSGEETQYF. V usage is TRBV5-1 and J usage is TRBJ2-5, with TRBD2 identical over 8 bases. The germline V gene has CDR1 SGHRS and CDR2 YFSETQ. The CDR3 has 13 residues. J lost 3 bases, V lost 2 bases, and 0 bases had no gene match.

The V and J genes are TRBV5-1 and TRBJ1-6, with 11 bases fitting TRBD1. The CDR3 length is 15 residues. Germline V gene lookup returns CDR1 SGHRS and CDR2 YFSETQ. V shed 4 bases, J shed 6 bases, and the junction held 3 bases outside the gene matches. Here the CDR3 reads CASSTGQGVNSPLHF. Here the CDR3 DNA reads TGCGCCAGCAGCACGGGACAGGGGGTTAATTCACCCCTCCACTTT.

This clone has just one count. The genes are TRBV6-5 and TRBJ1-5; 7 bases fit TRBD1. Germline V gives CDR1 MNHEY, CDR2 SVGAGI. This CDR3 spans 15 amino acids. J lost 7 bases, V lost 7 bases, and 13 bases had no gene match. The CDR3 region has the DNA TGTGCCAGCAATACAGGGGCGCGGGGCACGCAGCCCCAGCATTTT. This encodes CASNTGARGTQPQHF.

This chain links TRBV10-3 with TRBJ2-2; a possible D gene is TRBD1 (6 bases). The CDR3 runs to 11 residues. The germline V and J ends were trimmed by 11 bases and 6 bases, with 10 bases remaining between them. Per germline, CDR1 ENHRY and CDR2 SYGVKD. Written as DNA, the CDR3 is TGTGCCTCAGGGGCGGCCGGGGAGCTGTTTTTT. Amino acid sequence: CASGAAGELFF.

This clone was seen a single time. This chain connects TRBV5-1 to TRBJ2-3; the D is unclear. The germline V gene has CDR1 SGHRS and CDR2 YFSETQ. Trimming pared 0 bases from V and 2 bases from J, leaving 7 bases between. This CDR3 is built from 14 residues. DNA of the CDR3: TGCGCCAGCAGCTTGGAGAGGAACACAGATACGCAGTATTTT. Protein: CASSLERNTDTQYF.

This chain uses TRBV5-1 with TRBJ2-2, with D possibly being TRBD2 (6 bases). Trimming pared 5 bases from V and 2 bases from J, leaving 13 bases between. This CDR3 spans 15 amino acids. Germline V gene lookup returns CDR1 SGHRS and CDR2 YFSETQ. The CDR3 bases are TGCGCCAGCAGGCCCGGGACTCCTAACACCGGGGAGCTGTTTTTT. It yields the protein CASRPGTPNTGELFF. The complete variable domain, with remaining parts taken from reference TRBV5-1 and TRBJ2-2, reads KAGVTQTPRYLIKTRGQQVTLSCSPISGHRSVSWYQQTPGQGLQFLFEYFSETQRNKGNFPGRFSGRQFSNSRSEMNVSTLELGDSALYLCASRPGTPNTGELFFGEGSRLTVL.

This chain links TRBV18 with TRBJ1-2, with D maybe TRBD1 (5 bases). Between the trimmed V and J ends, which lost 3 bases and 0 bases, there was a span of 11 bases. Germline lookup yields CDR1 KGHSH and CDR2 LQKENI. This CDR3 region has 15 residues. The DNA of the CDR3 is TGTGCCAGCTCACCGGGTGAAGGGGCTAACTATGGCTACACCTTC. Translating gives CASSPGEGANYGYTF.

V gene TRBV6-4 combines with J gene TRBJ2-1, with a weak D call TRBD2 (6 bases). CDR3 size: 16 residues. Germline CDR1 MRHNA, CDR2 SNTAGT. V gave up 0 bases and J gave up 5 bases, with 14 bases separating them. The CDR3, as DNA: TGTGCCAGCAGTGACTCGTATCGGGAGCTAAACAATGAGCAGTTCTTC. The encoded protein is CASSDSYRELNNEQFF.

This clone occurred once. The CDR3 DNA reads as TGTGCCAGTAGTATTTTACAGGGCTATGGCTACACCTTC. Encoded protein: CASSILQGYGYTF. The rearrangement links TRBV19 to TRBJ1-2; D might be TRBD1 (6 bases). V gave up 3 bases and J gave up 4 bases, with 9 bases separating them. This CDR3 is 13 amino acids long. Germline V gives CDR1 LNHDA, CDR2 SQIVND (reference sequence).

V and J are TRBV18 and TRBJ1-2; weak D call: TRBD1 (5 bases). This CDR3 is built from 15 residues. V dropped 3 bases and J dropped 3 bases, with 14 bases sitting between them. Germline V lookup: CDR1 KGHSH, CDR2 LQKENI. The CDR3 sequence: CASSPVDSPDYGYTF. The CDR3 region has the DNA TGTGCCAGCTCACCCGTCGACAGCCCCGACTATGGCTACACCTTC.

DNA for the CDR3: TGTGCCAGCAGGGAGACAGGGTCCAATGAAAAACTGTTTTTT. It encodes CASRETGSNEKLFF. V is TRBV2 and J is TRBJ1-4, with TRBD1 identical over 7 bases. The germline V gene encodes CDR1 SNHLY and CDR2 FYNNEI. V shed 6 bases, J shed 5 bases, and the junction held 6 bases outside the gene matches. The CDR3 length is 14 residues. Using reference TRBV2 and TRBJ1-4 for the parts outside the CDR3, the full variable domain is EPEVTQTPSHQVTQMGQEVILRCVPISNHLYFYWYRQILGQKVEFLVSFYNNEISEKSEIFDDQFSVERPDGSNFTLKIRSTKLEDSAMYFCASRETGSNEKLFFGSGTQLSVL.

CDR3 in DNA: TGTGCCAGAAGCTTCTACCAGGGTTGTGAAGCTTTCTTT. Translation gives CARSFYQGCEAFF. The rearrangement uses TRBV7-5 and TRBJ1-1; whether TRBD1, the table's D call, matches the DNA was not checked. TRBV7-5 is flagged as a pseudogene. CDR3 length: 13 amino acids.

The chain is built from TRBV2 and TRBJ1-2, with 7 nucleotides matching TRBD1. CDR1 SNHLY and CDR2 FYNNEI come from the germline V gene. The junction had 8 bases not matched to a gene; V was cut back by 5 bases and J by 8 bases. The CDR3 loop spans 13 amino acids. The CDR3 loop reads CASSSTGSRGYTF. The CDR3 DNA reads as TGTGCCAGCAGTTCGACAGGGTCTAGAGGCTACACCTTC.

V and J are TRBV5-4 and TRBJ1-2, with 9 bases fitting TRBD1. From germline, CDR1 is SGHNT and CDR2 YYREEE (reference sequence). The trim removed 2 bases at V and 5 bases at J, leaving 10 bases unmatched. The CDR3 is made up of 16 amino acids. Here the CDR3 DNA reads TGTGCCAGCAGCTTAGATCGGGACAGGGTGTCATATGGCTACACCTTC. Translation gives CASSLDRDRVSYGYTF.

This chain uses TRBV2 with TRBJ1-5, with D unresolved. Deletions cut 9 bases from V and 3 bases from J, with 12 bases between. This CDR3 is built from 13 residues. The germline CDR1 and CDR2 sequences are SNHLY and FYNNEI. In DNA form, the CDR3 reads TGTGCCAGTAGATCCTCGGTCAATCAGCCCCAGCATTTT. Its translation is CASRSSVNQPQHF.

As regards this clone: The same CDR3 arises from other DNA sequences in this sample as well. This chain uses TRBV5-1 with TRBJ2-3; 8 bases fit TRBD2. CDR1 SGHRS and CDR2 YFSETQ come from the germline V gene. The trim removed 0 bases at V and 4 bases at J, leaving 1 base unmatched. The CDR3 length is 14 residues. CDR3 protein: CASSLDGGADTQYF. CDR3 nucleotide sequence: TGCGCCAGCAGCTTGGACGGGGGGGCAGATACGCAGTATTTT.

CDR3 protein: CASDLQGNDQPQHF. CDR3 coding DNA: TGTGCCAGCGACCTACAGGGGAACGATCAGCCCCAGCATTTT. The V call is TRBV6-5, the J call TRBJ1-5; TRBD1 aligns across 7 bases. CDR1 MNHEY and CDR2 SVGAGI come from the germline V gene. The CDR3 contains 14 residues. V lost 8 bases and J lost 5; bases outside the gene matches: 9.

This chain connects TRBV19 to TRBJ2-3; D is perhaps TRBD2 (5 bases). The germline gives CDR1 LNHDA, CDR2 SQIVND (reference sequence). The CDR3 loop spans 13 amino acids. V lost 6 bases and J 2 bases, leaving 9 bases between the germline ends. This CDR3 reads CASSRGATDTQYF. In nucleotides, the CDR3 is TGTGCCAGTAGCCGGGGTGCCACAGATACGCAGTATTTT. Full variable domain (rest looked up from reference TRBV19 and TRBJ2-3): DGGITQSPKYLFRKEGQNVTLSCEQNLNHDAMYWYRQDPGQGLRLIYYSQIVNDFQKGDIAEGYSVSREKKESFPLTVTSAQKNPTAFYLCASSRGATDTQYFGPGTRLTVL.

This rearrangement joins TRBV30 to TRBJ1-2; TRBD1 is a possible D gene (5 bases). V was shortened by 8 bases and J by 7 bases, with 14 bases between the two germline ends. The germline gives CDR1 GTSNPN, CDR2 SVGIG (reference sequence). CDR3 length: 11 residues. CDR3 sequence: CATPRVSGYTF. The CDR3 region has the DNA TGTGCCACACCCAGGGTCAGTGGCTACACCTTC. The variable domain in full, completed from reference TRBV30 and TRBJ1-2, reads SQTIHQWPATLVQPVGSPLSLECTVEGTSNPNLYWYRQAAGRGLQLLFYSVGIGQISSEVPQNLSASRPQDRQFILSSKKLLLSDSGFYLCATPRVSGYTFGSGTRLTVV.

J is TRBJ2-5 and V is TRBV2, with D tentatively TRBD2 (5 bases). V lost 5 bases to trimming and J lost 4 bases, with 11 bases between them. Germline values: CDR1 SNHLY, CDR2 FYNNEI. There are 13 residues in the CDR3. This CDR3 reads CASSSGRGETQYF. The CDR3 DNA sequence: TGTGCCAGCAGTAGCGGACGAGGAGAGACCCAGTACTTC.